The entry below gives a single T cell receptor beta chain sequence along with its context. The antigen remains undetermined. The record originates from a study of T-cell memory formation after mild COVID-19. Study summary: TCR clusters mostly belonged to single donors. General study points: Specificity for SARS-CoV-2 was not confirmed among the second-wave clones peaking on day 37. Clones that shrank (day 15 to 85) were balanced CD4/CD8, whereas later expanders leaned CD4+.

The CDR3 covers 14 residues. Germline V CDR1 and CDR2: MNHEY, SMNVEV (reference sequence). V was clipped by 3 bases and J by 7 bases; unmatched bases: 4. TCRdb reanalysed the 5' RACE reads using MiXCR and keeps one entry per CDR3 protein. The sample has 450,000 to 650,000 distinct CDR3 sequences; about 20% are singletons. The V call is TRBV27, the J call TRBJ1-2; 11 nucleotides line up with TRBD1. The clonotype originates from an adult woman who had mild COVID-19 (a few samples of this study predate the infection). Cell type and time point are not known. Material: PBMCs or a T cell subset sorted from them (not recorded which). The CDR3 protein is CASSFGQGARGYTF. The CDR3, as DNA: TGTGCCAGCAGTTTCGGACAGGGGGCTCGTGGCTACACCTTC.